This TCR beta chain was sequenced during a study of human T cells and chemical hapten exposure. CDR3 length: 15 amino acids. CDR1 is KGHSH, CDR2 LQKENI, per germline. V trimming: 3 bases; J trimming: 4 bases; junction bases outside the gene matches: 7. Regarding time point: patch test 1, 2 weeks after DPC sensitization. Specified treatment: therapeutic diphenylcyclopropenone sensitization with weekly scalp DPC. This clonotype was detected ten times or more. From the RACE reads, TCRdb called clonotypes with MiXCR, one entry per CDR3 protein. Among tens of thousands of distinct CDR3 sequences listed, 7.5% to 9.5% were seen once.

This specimen was whole blood, taken in connection with sensitization to the hapten diphenylcyclopropenone (DPC). The chain is built from TRBV18 and TRBJ1-1; TRBD1 matches 8 bases. This clonotype was sampled from a woman in her twenties or thirties with alopecia areata. Some clones in this sample may be carry-over from other donors' samples. The chain's CDR3 is CASSPSGQGGTEAFF. The DNA of the CDR3 is TGTGCCAGCTCACCGAGCGGACAGGGAGGCACTGAAGCTTTCTTT.